The TCR beta chain under discussion was sequenced for a study of regulatory T cells in long-lasting Graves disease. V lost 6 bases and J lost 4; bases outside the gene matches: 2. Germline CDR1 MNHNS, CDR2 SASEGT. The CDR3 runs to 14 residues. Time point of the sample: persistent/refractory GD, antithyroid drugs over 5 years with positive TRAb. There was RNA extracted from PBMCs, and the TCR library was made from it. HTBI primers from iRepertoire and Arm-PCR of CDR3 regions yielded the TCR beta libraries. MiXCR, run by TCRdb on the multiplex PCR reads, gives a single entry per CDR3 protein. The table lists about 460,000 distinct CDR3 sequences, less than 25% of them singletons. Ten or more counts support this clonotype.

The chain has TRBV6-1 and TRBJ2-5; 13 bases are shared with TRBD2. Sequencing used peripheral blood mononuclear cells (PBMCs), obtained when the disease was refractory, from a patient treated with antithyroid drugs. The sequence came from a female donor with Graves disease. In DNA, the CDR3 is TGTGCCAGCAGGAGACTAGCGGGAGGAGAGACCCAGTACTTC. This translates into CASRRLAGGETQYF.